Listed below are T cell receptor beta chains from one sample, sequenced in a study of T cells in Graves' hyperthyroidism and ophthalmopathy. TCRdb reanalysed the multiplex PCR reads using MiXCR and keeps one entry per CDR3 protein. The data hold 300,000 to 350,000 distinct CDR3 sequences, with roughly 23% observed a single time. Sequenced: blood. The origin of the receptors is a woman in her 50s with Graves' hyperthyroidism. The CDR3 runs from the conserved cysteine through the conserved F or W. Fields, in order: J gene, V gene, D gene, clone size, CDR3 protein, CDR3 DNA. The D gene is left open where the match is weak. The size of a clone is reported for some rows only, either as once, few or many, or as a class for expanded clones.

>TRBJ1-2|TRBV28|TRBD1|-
CASTDRGHYGYTF
TGTGCCAGCACCGACAGGGGACACTATGGCTACACCTTC
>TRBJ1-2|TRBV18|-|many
CASQPGGGNGYTF
TGTGCCAGCCAACCGGGCGGGGGTAATGGCTACACCTTC
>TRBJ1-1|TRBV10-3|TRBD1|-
CAITPGGRTEAFF
TGTGCCATCACCCCAGGGGGCCGAACTGAAGCTTTCTTT
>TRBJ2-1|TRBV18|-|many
CASSRWDKTYNEQFF
TGTGCCAGCTCACGATGGGACAAGACCTACAATGAGCAGTTCTTC
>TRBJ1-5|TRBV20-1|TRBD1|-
CSASVTGTGIQPQHF
TGCAGTGCTAGTGTGACCGGGACAGGAATTCAGCCCCAGCATTTT
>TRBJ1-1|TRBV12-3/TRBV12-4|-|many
CTSSFRTEAFF
TGTACCAGCAGTTTCCGGACTGAAGCTTTCTTT
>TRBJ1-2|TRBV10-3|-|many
CAISRDVGPYGYTF
TGTGCCATCAGCCGGGACGTCGGTCCTTATGGCTACACCTTC
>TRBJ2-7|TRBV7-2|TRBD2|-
CASSFRRRGLKYEQYF
TGTGCCAGCAGCTTTAGGAGACGGGGACTAAAGTACGAGCAGTACTTC
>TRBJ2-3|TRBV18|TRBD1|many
CASSLDRGHTDTQYF
TGTGCCAGCTCCTTAGACAGGGGGCATACAGATACGCAGTATTTT
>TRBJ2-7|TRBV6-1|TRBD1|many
CASQPGTGYHEQYF
TGTGCCAGCCAGCCTGGGACAGGGTATCACGAGCAGTACTTC
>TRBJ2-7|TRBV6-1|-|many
CASSPQGGLYEQYF
TGTGCCAGCAGTCCACAGGGAGGCCTCTACGAGCAGTACTTC
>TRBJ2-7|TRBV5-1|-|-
CASSLAGERYEQYF
TGCGCCAGCAGCTTGGCCGGGGAGCGCTACGAGCAGTACTTC
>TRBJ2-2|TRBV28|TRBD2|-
CASSLVLAANTGELFF
TGTGCCAGCAGTTTAGTACTAGCGGCAAACACCGGGGAGCTGTTTTTT
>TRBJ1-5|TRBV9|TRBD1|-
CASGGDRGEPQHF
TGTGCCAGCGGAGGGGACAGGGGTGAGCCCCAGCATTTT
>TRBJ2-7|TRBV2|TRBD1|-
CASSRTGDEQYF
TGTGCCAGCAGTCGGACAGGGGACGAGCAGTACTTC
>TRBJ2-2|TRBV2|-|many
CASGEGVAGELFF
TGTGCCAGCGGGGAGGGGGTCGCCGGGGAGCTGTTTTTT
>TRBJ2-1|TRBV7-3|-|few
CASSLSLGATYNEQFF
TGTGCCAGCAGCTTATCCCTCGGGGCAACCTACAATGAGCAGTTCTTC
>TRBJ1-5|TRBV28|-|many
CASTPIGRSSNQPQHF
TGTGCCAGCACCCCGATCGGGCGGAGCAGCAATCAGCCCCAGCATTTT
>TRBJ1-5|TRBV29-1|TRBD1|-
CNARQGSNQPQHF
TGCAACGCTAGACAGGGCAGCAATCAGCCCCAGCATTTT
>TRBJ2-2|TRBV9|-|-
CASSVEADTGELFF
TGTGCCAGCAGCGTAGAAGCGGACACCGGGGAGCTGTTTTTT
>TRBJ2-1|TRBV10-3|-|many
CAISGGEVNEQFF
TGTGCCATCAGTGGGGGAGAGGTGAATGAGCAGTTCTTC
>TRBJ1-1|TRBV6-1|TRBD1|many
CASSSDRGRNTEAFF
TGTGCCAGCAGTTCCGACAGGGGCCGAAACACTGAAGCTTTCTTT
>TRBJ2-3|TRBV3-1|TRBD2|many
CASNLAGAGTDTQYF
TGTGCCAGCAATCTAGCGGGAGCGGGCACAGATACGCAGTATTTT
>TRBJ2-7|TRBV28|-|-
CASNTISYEQYF
TGTGCCAGCAACACCATCTCCTACGAGCAGTACTTC
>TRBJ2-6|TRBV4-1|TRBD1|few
CASSHLRTGSHSGANVLTF
TGCGCCAGCAGCCACCTCAGGACAGGGTCACACTCTGGGGCCAACGTCCTGACTTTC
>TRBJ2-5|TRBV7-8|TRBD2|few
CASSSSGSKGTQHF
TGTGCCAGCAGCTCTAGCGGGTCCAAGGGGACCCAGCACTTC
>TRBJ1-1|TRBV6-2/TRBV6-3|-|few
CASSSTGHLNTEAFF
TGTGCCAGCAGTTCGACCGGACACCTGAACACTGAAGCTTTCTTT
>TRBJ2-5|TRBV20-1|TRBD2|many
CSASGRVVTQYF
TGCAGTGCTAGCGGGAGGGTGGTGACCCAGTACTTC
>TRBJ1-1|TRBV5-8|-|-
CASSLGGASNTEAFF
TGTGCCAGCAGCTTGGGAGGTGCTAGCAACACTGAAGCTTTCTTT
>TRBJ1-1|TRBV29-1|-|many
CSVEDGRGSSTEAFF
TGCAGCGTTGAAGATGGAAGGGGTTCCAGCACTGAAGCTTTCTTT
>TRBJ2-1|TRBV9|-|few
CASSVVRTATYNEQFF
TGTGCCAGCAGCGTAGTTAGAACGGCAACCTACAATGAGCAGTTCTTC
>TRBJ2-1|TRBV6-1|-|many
CASRQGLGNEQFF
TGTGCCAGCAGGCAGGGGTTGGGCAATGAGCAGTTCTTC
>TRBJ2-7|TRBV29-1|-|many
CSVVTGSYEQYF
TGCAGCGTTGTCACAGGCTCCTACGAGCAGTACTTC